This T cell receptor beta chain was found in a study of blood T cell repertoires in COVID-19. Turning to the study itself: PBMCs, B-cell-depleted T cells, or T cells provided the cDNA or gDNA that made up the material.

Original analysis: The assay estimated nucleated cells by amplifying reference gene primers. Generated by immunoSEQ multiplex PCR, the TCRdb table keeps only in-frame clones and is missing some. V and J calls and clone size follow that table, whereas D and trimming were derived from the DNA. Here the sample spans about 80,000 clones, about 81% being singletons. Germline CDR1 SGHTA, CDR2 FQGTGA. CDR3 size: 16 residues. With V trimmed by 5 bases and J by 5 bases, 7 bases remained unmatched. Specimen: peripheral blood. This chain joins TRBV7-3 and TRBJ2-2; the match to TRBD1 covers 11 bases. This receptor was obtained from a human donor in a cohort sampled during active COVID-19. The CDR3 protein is CASSDRTGGSTGELFF. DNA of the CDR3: TGTGCCAGCAGCGATCGGACAGGGGGCAGTACCGGGGAGCTGTTTTTT.